The rows below give T cell receptor beta chains drawn from one sample of a study of T cell responses to AZD1222 COVID-19 vaccine. Profiled with immunoSEQ multiplex PCR; TCRdb holds only in-frame clones, not every one. The sample records approximately 140,000 clones, 92% being singletons. This specimen consisted of peripheral blood, obtained 28 days after the second AZD1222 dose. These TCRs come from an adult who received the AZD1222 COVID-19 vaccine. Both conserved end residues are part of each CDR3. D genes are given only for firm matches. The size field is filled for only some rows; it gives once, few, many or a size class.

TRBJ1-5 . TRBV5-4 . TGTGCCAGCAGCTTGGGGGATCAGCCCCAGCATTTT CASSLGDQPQHF
TRBJ1-2 . TRBV24-1 few TGTGCCACCAGTGATCTCGCGATCGGCTACACCTTC CATSDLAIGYTF
TRBJ1-4 . TRBV27 . TGTGCCAGCAGGCAAGGTCGGGAAAAACTGTTTTTT CASRQGREKLFF
TRBJ2-2 . TRBV12-5 once TGTGCTAGTGGTTTGGTCCAGGGGGGGAACACCGGGGAGCTGTTTTTT CASGLVQGGNTGELFF
TRBJ2-5 . TRBV5-1 . TGCGCCAGCCGCCCCCTAGGGAGCGTGGAGACCCAGTACTTC CASRPLGSVETQYF
TRBJ1-4 . TRBV2 . TGTGCCAGCAGTGACACGGGGGTTGGAGAAAAACTGTTTTTT CASSDTGVGEKLFF
TRBJ1-3 . TRBV11-2 . TGTGCCAGCAGCGCCACGACAGGCTACTCTGGAAACACCATATATTTT CASSATTGYSGNTIYF
TRBJ1-4 . TRBV6-5 . TGTGCCAGCAGCAGACAGGTTCCTAATGAAAAACTGTTTTTT CASSRQVPNEKLFF
TRBJ2-7 TRBD1 TRBV4-1 . TGCGCCAGCAGCCGGAAGATCAGGACAGGGGACTCCTACGAGCAGTACTTC CASSRKIRTGDSYEQYF
TRBJ1-1 . TRBV27 . TGTGCCAGCAGTTTATTCGGGTTAAGGGTCACTGAAGCTTTCTTT CASSLFGLRVTEAFF
TRBJ2-5 . TRBV18 . TGTGCCAGCTCCCCTACTGACCAAGAGACCCAGTACTTC CASSPTDQETQYF
TRBJ2-1 TRBD2 TRBV28 . TGTGCCAGCAGTTCTCCCTTTAGCGGGAGGGGGTTCTTC CASSSPFSGRGFF
TRBJ2-7 TRBD1 TRBV6-5 . TGTGCCACCAACTTGGACAGGGCGGGACGCGAGCAGTACTTC CATNLDRAGREQYF
TRBJ1-3 . TRBV27 . TGTGCCAGCAGTCCGAGGGGGTCTGGAAACACCATATATTTT CASSPRGSGNTIYF
TRBJ2-2 . TRBV5-5 . TGTGCCAGCAGCTTGGGCCCCCAGGGGCAAAGGGAGCTGTTTTTT CASSLGPQGQRELFF
TRBJ2-1 . TRBV28 . TGTGCCAGCAGTTTAGTGGGGCCAGACTCCTACAATGAGCAGTTCTTC CASSLVGPDSYNEQFF
TRBJ2-7 . TRBV7-2 . TGTGCCAGCAGCTTAGTGTATGGGGAGGAGCAGTACTTC CASSLVYGEEQYF
TRBJ1-1 . TRBV3-1/TRBV3-2 once TGTGCCAGCAGCCAAGGACGAAAGGGTCCTGAAGCTTTCTTT CASSQGRKGPEAFF
TRBJ2-5 . TRBV18 . TGTGCCAGCTACCGGGAGCTCCAAGAGACCCAGTACTTC CASYRELQETQYF
TRBJ1-2 . TRBV7-9 . TGTGCCAGCAGCTTATTCTCAGAGACAGCTAACTATGGCTACACCTTC CASSLFSETANYGYTF
TRBJ2-7 . TRBV27 . TGTGCCAGCAGTTTAAAAGGCGGGGTCTACGAGCAGTACTTC CASSLKGGVYEQYF
TRBJ2-1 . TRBV19 once TGTGCCAGTAGTATTTGGGCGACCCCGGCGGGTGAGCAGTTCTTC CASSIWATPAGEQFF
TRBJ2-1 . TRBV11-3 . TGTGCCAGCAGCGTCAGACCAGCCTACAATGAGCAGTTCTTC CASSVRPAYNEQFF
TRBJ2-7 TRBD2 TRBV18 once TGTGCCAGCTCATACGCGGGGACGGGGGGCTACGAGCAGTACTTC CASSYAGTGGYEQYF
TRBJ2-1 TRBD2 TRBV11-2 once TGTGCCAGCAGCTTAGATCTACTAGCGGTGGAGTCCTACAATGAGCAGTTCTTC CASSLDLLAVESYNEQFF
TRBJ2-1 TRBD2 TRBV11-2 . TGTGCCAGCAGCTTAGATTTTCGACTAGCGGTATACAATGAGCAGTTCTTC CASSLDFRLAVYNEQFF
TRBJ2-5 . TRBV5-6 . TGTGCCAGCAGCCTACAGACCCGAGGGAGGATAGAGACCCAGTACTTC CASSLQTRGRIETQYF
TRBJ2-7 . TRBV2 . TGTGCCAGCAGTGAAAGGGAACCCTACGAGCAGTACTTC CASSEREPYEQYF
TRBJ2-2 . TRBV7-9 . TGTGCCAGCAGCTCCACCCACCACGGGCCGATCCGAGGAGGGGAGCTGTTTTTT CASSSTHHGPIRGGELFF
TRBJ1-3 . TRBV14 once TGTGCCAGCAGCCAAGATAGGGGGAGCCACTCTGGAAACACCATATATTTT CASSQDRGSHSGNTIYF
TRBJ2-7 TRBD1 TRBV28 . TGTGCCAGCAGCTCCCCCGGGACAGGACACTACGAGCAGTACTTC CASSSPGTGHYEQYF
TRBJ2-5 . TRBV20-1 . TGCAGTGCAACGGATGGGACCCAGTACTTC CSATDGTQYF
TRBJ1-2 . TRBV6-4 . TGTGCCAGCAGTCCTCAGGGTATAGGGAGCTATGGCTACACCTTC CASSPQGIGSYGYTF
TRBJ2-1 TRBD2 TRBV4-2 . TGTGCCAGCAGCCAAGACCCTAGCGGGAGGGTGGCCTACAATGAGCAGTTCTTC CASSQDPSGRVAYNEQFF
TRBJ2-1 . TRBV11-3 . TGTGCCAGCAGCCTCGGACCCTACAATGAGCAGTTCTTC CASSLGPYNEQFF
TRBJ2-7 . TRBV29-1 . TGCAGCGTTGGGAGGGACCCCTACGAGCAGTACTTC CSVGRDPYEQYF
TRBJ1-3 . TRBV19 . TGTGCCAGTAGCCCCACAGATTTTGCTGGAAACACCATATATTTT CASSPTDFAGNTIYF
TRBJ2-2 . TRBV5-1 . TGCGCCAGCAGCCTGACTCAGGGAAGGGACACCGGGGAGCTGTTTTTT CASSLTQGRDTGELFF
TRBJ1-5 . TRBV19 . TGTGCCAGTATCGAGAGGGGGACCGGCAATCAGCCCCAGCATTTT CASIERGTGNQPQHF
TRBJ2-6 . TRBV5-1 . TGCGCCAGCAGCCCACCTATCTCTGGGGCCAACGTCCTGACTTTC CASSPPISGANVLTF
TRBJ2-1 TRBD2 TRBV5-1 . TGCGCCAGCAGCTCGCAGGGTACTAGCGGGAACAATGAGCAGTTCTTC CASSSQGTSGNNEQFF
TRBJ2-7 . TRBV30 . TGTGCCTGGGGGACACTCGCCTACGAGCAGTACTTC CAWGTLAYEQYF
TRBJ2-3 . TRBV12-3/TRBV12-4 . TGTGCCAGCAGCAATGCAGATACGCAGTATTTT CASSNADTQYF